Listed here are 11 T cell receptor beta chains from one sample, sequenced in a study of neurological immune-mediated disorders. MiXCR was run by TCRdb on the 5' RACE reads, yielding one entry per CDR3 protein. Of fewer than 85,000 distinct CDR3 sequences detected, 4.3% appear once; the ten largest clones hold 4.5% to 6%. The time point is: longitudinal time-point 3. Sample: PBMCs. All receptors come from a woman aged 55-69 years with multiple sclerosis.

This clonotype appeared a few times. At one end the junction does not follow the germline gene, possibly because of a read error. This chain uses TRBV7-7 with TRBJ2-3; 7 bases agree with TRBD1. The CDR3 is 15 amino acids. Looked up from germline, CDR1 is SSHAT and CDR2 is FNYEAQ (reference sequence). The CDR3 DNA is TGTGCTAGCAGCTCCGGCCAACCAGGGGGAGATACGCAGTATTTT. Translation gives CASSSGQPGGDTQYF.

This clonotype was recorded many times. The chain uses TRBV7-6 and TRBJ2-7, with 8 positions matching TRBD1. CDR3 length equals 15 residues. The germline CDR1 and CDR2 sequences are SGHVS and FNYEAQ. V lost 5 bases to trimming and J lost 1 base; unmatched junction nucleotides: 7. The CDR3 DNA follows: TGTGCCAGCAGCCCCAGGGGGCCCGGGTCCTACGAGCAGTACTTC. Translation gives CASSPRGPGSYEQYF. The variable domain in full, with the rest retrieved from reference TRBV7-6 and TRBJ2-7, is GAGVSQSPRYKVTKRGQDVALRCDPISGHVSLYWYRQALGQGPEFLTYFNYEAQQDKSGLPNDRFSAERPEGSISTLTIQRTEQRDSAMYRCASSPRGPGSYEQYFGPGTRLTVT.

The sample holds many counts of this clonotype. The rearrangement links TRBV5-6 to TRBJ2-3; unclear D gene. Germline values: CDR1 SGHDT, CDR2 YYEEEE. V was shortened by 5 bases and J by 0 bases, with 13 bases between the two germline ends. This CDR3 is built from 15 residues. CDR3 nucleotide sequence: TGTGCCAGCAGTCCTATCGGATCTAGCACAGATACGCAGTATTTT. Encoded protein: CASSPIGSSTDTQYF. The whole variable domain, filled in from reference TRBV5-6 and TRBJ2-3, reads DAGVTQSPTHLIKTRGQQVTLRCSPKSGHDTVSWYQQALGQGPQFIFQYYEEEERQRGNFPDRFSGHQFPNYSSELNVNALLLGDSALYLCASSPIGSSTDTQYFGPGTRLTVL.

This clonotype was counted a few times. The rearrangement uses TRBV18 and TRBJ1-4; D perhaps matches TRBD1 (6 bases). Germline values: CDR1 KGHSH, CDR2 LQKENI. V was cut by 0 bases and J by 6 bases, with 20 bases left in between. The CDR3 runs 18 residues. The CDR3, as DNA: TGTGCCAGCTCACCACCGAAGCTGAACAGGGATAAAGATGAAAAACTGTTTTTT. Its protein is CASSPPKLNRDKDEKLFF.

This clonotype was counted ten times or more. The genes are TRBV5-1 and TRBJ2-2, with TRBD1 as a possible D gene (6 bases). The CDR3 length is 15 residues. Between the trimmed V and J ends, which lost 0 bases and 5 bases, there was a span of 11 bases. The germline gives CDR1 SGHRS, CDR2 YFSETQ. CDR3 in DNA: TGCGCCAGCAGCTTGGTACAGGGTGGTACCGGGGAGCTGTTTTTT. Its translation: CASSLVQGGTGELFF.

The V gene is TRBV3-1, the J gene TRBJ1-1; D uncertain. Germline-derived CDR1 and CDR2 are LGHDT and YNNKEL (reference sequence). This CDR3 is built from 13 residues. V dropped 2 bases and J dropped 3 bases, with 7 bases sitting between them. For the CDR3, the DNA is TGTGCCAGCAGCCAAATCGGCCACACTGAAGCTTTCTTT. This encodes CASSQIGHTEAFF. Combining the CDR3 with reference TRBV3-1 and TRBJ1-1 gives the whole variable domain DTAVSQTPKYLVTQMGNDKSIKCEQNLGHDTMYWYKQDSKKFLKIMFSYNNKELIINETVPNRFSPKSPDKAHLNLHINSLELGDSAVYFCASSQIGHTEAFFGQGTRLTVV.

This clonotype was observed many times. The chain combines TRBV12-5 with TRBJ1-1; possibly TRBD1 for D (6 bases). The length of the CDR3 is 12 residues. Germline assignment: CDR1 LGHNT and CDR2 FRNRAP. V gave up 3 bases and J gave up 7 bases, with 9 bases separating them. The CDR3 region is CASGFVDSEAFF. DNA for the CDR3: TGTGCTAGTGGTTTTGTGGACAGTGAAGCTTTCTTT. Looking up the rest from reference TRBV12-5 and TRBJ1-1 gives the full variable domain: DARVTQTPRHKVTEMGQEVTMRCQPILGHNTVFWYRQTMMQGLELLAYFRNRAPLDDSGMPKDRFSAEMPDATLATLKIQPSEPRDSAVYFCASGFVDSEAFFGQGTRLTVV.

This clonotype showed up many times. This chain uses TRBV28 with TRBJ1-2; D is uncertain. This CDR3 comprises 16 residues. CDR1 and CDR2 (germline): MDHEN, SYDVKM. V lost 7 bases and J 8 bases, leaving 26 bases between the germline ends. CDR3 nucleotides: TGTGCCAGCACCCCGACTTTAGTAATTCAGGTGGAAGGCTACACCTTC. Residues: CASTPTLVIQVEGYTF.

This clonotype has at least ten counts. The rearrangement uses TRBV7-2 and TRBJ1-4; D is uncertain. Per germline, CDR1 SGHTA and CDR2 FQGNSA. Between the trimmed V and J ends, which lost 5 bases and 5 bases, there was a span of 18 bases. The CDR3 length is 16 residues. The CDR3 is CASSRPIPNQNEKLFF. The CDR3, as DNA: TGTGCCAGCAGCCGGCCCATCCCCAATCAGAATGAAAAACTGTTTTTT.

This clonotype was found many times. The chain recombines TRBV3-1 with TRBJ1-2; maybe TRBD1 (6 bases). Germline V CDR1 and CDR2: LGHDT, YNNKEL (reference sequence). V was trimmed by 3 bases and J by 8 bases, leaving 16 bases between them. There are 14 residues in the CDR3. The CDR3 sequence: CASSHGQPGEGYTF. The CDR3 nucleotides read TGTGCCAGCAGCCACGGACAGCCAGGCGAGGGCTACACCTTC.

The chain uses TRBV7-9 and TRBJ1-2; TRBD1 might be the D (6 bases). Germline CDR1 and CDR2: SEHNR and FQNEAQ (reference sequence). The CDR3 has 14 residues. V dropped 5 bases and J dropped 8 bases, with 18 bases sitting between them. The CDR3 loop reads CASSPRQEIVGYTF. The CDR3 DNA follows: TGTGCCAGCAGCCCCCGACAGGAGATCGTCGGCTACACCTTC.